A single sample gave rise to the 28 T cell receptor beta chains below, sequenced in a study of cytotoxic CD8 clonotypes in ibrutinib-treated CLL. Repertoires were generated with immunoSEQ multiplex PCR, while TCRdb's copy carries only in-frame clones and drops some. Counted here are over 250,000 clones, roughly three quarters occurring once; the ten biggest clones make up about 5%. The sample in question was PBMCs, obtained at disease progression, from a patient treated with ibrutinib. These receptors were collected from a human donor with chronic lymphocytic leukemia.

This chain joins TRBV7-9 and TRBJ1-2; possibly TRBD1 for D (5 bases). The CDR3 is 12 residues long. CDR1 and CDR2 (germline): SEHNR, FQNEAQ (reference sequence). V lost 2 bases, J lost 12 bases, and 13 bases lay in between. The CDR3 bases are TGTGCCAGCAGCTTAAACGGAGACAGCAACACCTTC. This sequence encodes CASSLNGDSNTF. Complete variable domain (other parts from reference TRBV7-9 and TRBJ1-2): DTGVSQNPRHKITKRGQNVTFRCDPISEHNRLYWYRQTLGQGPEFLTYFQNEAQLEKSRLLSDRFSAERPKGSFSTLEIQRTEQGDSAMYLCASSLNGDSNTFGSGTRLTVV.

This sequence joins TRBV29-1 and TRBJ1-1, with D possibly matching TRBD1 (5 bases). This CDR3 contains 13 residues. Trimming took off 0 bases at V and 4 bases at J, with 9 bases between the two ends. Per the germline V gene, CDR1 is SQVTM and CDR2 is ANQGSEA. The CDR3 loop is CSVEDWGGTEAFF. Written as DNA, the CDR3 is TGCAGCGTTGAAGATTGGGGGGGCACTGAAGCTTTCTTT.

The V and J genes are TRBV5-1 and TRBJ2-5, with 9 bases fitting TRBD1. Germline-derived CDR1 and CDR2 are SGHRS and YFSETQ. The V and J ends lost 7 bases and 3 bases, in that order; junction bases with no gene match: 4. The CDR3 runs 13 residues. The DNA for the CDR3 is TGCGCCAGCGCGAGGACAGGGGAAGAGACCCAGTACTTC. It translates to CASARTGEETQYF.

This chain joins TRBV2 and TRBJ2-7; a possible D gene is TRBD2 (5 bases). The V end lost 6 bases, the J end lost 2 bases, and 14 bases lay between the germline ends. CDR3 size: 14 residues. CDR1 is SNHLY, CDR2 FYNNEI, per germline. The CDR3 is CASRRSGVAYEQYF. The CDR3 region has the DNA TGTGCCAGCAGAAGGAGCGGAGTGGCCTACGAGCAGTACTTC.

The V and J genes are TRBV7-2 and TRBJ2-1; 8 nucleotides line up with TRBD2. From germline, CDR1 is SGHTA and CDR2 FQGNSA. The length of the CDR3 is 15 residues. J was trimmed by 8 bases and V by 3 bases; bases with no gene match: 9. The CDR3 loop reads CASSLRAGAGDEQFF. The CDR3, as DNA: TGTGCCAGCAGCTTGAGAGCGGGAGCAGGAGATGAGCAGTTCTTC.

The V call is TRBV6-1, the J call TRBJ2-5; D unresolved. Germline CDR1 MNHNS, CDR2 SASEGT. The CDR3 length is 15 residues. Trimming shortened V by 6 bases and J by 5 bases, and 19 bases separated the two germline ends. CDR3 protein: CASSAAGGIWETQYF. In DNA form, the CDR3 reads TGTGCCAGCAGCGCAGCCGGTGGTATTTGGGAGACCCAGTACTTC.

The CDR3 coding sequence is TGTGCCAGCAGCCAAGAGGACACTGAGCAGTTCTTC. This sequence encodes CASSQEDTEQFF. The chain carries TRBV4-2 and TRBJ2-1, with D possibly TRBD1 on 5 matching bases. The V end lost 0 bases, the J end lost 9 bases, and 6 bases lay between the germline ends. CDR3 length: 12 residues. Germline V gives CDR1 LGHNA, CDR2 YNFKEQ.

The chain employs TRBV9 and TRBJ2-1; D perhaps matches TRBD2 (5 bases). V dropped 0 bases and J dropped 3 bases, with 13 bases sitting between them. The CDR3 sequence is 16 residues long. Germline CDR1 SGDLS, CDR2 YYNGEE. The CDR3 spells CASSVDGERGYNEQFF. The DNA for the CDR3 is TGTGCCAGCAGCGTAGATGGGGAGAGAGGCTACAATGAGCAGTTCTTC.

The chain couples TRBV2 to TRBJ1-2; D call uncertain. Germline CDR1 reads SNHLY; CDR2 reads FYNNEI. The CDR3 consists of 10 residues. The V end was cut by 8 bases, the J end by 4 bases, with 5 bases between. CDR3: CASYSYGYTF. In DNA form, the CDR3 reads TGTGCCAGCTATTCCTATGGCTACACCTTC.

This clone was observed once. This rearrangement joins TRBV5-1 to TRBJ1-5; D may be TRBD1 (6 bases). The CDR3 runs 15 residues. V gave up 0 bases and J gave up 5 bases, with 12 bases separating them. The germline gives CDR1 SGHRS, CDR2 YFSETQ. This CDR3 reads CASSLVGAPHQPQHF. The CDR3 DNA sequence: TGCGCCAGCAGCTTGGTGGGGGCTCCCCATCAGCCCCAGCATTTT.

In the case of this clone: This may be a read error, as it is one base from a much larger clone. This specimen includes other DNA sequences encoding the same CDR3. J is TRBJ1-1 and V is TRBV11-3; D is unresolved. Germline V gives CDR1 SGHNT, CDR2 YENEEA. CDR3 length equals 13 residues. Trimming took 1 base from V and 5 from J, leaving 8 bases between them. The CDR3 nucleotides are TGTGCCAGCAGCTTAGGAGGGAATACTGAAGCTTTCTTT. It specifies CASSLGGNTEAFF.

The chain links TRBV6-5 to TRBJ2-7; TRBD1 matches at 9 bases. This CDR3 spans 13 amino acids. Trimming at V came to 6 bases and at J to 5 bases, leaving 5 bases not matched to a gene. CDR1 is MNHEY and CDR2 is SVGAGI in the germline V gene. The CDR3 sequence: CASSWDRVDEQYF. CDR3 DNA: TGTGCCAGCAGCTGGGACAGGGTGGACGAGCAGTACTTC.

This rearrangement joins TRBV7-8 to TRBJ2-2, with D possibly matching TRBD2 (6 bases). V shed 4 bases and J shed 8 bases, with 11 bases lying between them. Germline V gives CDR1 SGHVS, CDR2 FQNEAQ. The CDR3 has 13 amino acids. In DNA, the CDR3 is TGTGCCAGCAGCTCCTTGACTAGGGGGGAGCTGTTTTTT. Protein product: CASSSLTRGELFF.

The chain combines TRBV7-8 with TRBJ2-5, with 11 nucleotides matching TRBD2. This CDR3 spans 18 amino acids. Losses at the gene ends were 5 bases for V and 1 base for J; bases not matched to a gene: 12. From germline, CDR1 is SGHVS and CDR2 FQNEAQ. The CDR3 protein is CASSLPPGTSGVQETQYF. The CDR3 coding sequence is TGTGCCAGCAGCCTACCGCCAGGGACTAGCGGAGTCCAAGAGACCCAGTACTTC.

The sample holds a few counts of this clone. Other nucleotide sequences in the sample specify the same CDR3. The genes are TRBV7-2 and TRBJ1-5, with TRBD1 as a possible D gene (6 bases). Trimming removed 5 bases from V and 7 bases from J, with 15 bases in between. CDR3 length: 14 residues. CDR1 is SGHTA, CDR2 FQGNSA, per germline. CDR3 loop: CASSPRGGRQPQHF. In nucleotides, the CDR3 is TGTGCCAGCAGCCCCCGGGGGGGGCGGCAGCCCCAGCATTTT.

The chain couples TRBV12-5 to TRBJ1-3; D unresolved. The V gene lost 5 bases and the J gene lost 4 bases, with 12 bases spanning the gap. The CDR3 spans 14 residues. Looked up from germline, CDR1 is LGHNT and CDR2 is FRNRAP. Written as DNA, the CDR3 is TGTGCTAGTGGTCCGACGGACGGGGGAAACACCATATATTTT. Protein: CASGPTDGGNTIYF.

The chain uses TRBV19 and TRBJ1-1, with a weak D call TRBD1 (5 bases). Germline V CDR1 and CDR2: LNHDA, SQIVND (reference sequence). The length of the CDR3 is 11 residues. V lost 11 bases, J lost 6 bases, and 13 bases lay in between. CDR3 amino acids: CACRQTPEAFF. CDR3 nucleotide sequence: TGTGCCTGCAGACAGACACCTGAAGCTTTCTTT.

This CDR3 reads CASRASGGNTEAFF. The DNA for the CDR3 is TGCGCCAGCAGAGCGTCCGGGGGGAACACTGAAGCTTTCTTT. V is TRBV4-1 and J is TRBJ1-1; D is perhaps TRBD1 (5 bases). CDR3 length: 14 amino acids. Germline V lookup: CDR1 MGHRA, CDR2 YSYEKL. Trimming took off 6 bases at V and 1 base at J, with 12 bases between the two ends.

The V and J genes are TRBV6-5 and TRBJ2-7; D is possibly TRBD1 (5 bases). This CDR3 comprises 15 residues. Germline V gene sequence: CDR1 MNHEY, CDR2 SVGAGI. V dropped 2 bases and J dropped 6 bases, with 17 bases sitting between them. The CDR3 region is CASSYQVGRDREQYF. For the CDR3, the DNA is TGTGCCAGCAGTTACCAGGTGGGGCGAGATCGCGAGCAGTACTTC.

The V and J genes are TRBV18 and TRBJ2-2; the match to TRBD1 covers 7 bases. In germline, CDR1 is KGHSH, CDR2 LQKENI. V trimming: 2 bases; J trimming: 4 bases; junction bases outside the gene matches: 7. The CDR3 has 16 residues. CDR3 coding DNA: TGTGCCAGCTCACCATGGGATAACAGGGGCACCGGGGAGCTGTTTTTT. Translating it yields CASSPWDNRGTGELFF.

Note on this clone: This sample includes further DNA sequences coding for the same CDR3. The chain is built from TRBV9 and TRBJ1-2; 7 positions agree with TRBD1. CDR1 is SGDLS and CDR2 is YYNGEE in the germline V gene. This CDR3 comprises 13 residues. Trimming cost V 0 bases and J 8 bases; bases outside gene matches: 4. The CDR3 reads CASSVGQGGGYTF. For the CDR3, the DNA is TGTGCCAGCAGCGTAGGACAGGGAGGAGGCTACACCTTC.

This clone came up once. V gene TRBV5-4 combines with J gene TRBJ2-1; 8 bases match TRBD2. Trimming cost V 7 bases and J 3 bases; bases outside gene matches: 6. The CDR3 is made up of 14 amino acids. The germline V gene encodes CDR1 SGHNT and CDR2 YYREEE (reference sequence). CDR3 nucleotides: TGTGCCAGCTACCCGACTAGCGTCTACAATGAGCAGTTCTTC. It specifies CASYPTSVYNEQFF.

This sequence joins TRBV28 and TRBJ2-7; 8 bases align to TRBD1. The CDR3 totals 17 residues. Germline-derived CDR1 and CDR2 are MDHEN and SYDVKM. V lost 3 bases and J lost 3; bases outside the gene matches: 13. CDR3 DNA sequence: TGTGCCAGCAGTTTGGGGACGTGGGGACAGGATTACTACGAGCAGTACTTC. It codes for CASSLGTWGQDYYEQYF.

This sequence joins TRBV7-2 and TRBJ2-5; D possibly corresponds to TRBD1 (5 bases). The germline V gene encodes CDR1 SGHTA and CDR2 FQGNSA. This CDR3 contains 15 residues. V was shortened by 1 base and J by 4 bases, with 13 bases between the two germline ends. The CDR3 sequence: CASSLDPGQRETQYF. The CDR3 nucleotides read TGTGCCAGCAGCTTAGACCCAGGGCAGCGAGAGACCCAGTACTTC.

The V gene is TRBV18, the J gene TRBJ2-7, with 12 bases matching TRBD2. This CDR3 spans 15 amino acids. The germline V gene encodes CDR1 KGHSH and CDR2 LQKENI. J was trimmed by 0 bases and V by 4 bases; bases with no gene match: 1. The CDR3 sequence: CASSRTSGVSYEQYF. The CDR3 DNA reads TGTGCCAGCTCACGGACTAGCGGGGTCTCCTACGAGCAGTACTTC.

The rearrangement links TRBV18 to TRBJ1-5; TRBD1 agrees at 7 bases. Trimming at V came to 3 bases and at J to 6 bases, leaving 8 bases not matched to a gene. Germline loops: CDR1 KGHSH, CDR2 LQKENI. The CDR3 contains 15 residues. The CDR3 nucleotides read TGTGCCAGCTCACCGACAGGGAGCATGGGTCAGCCCCAGCATTTT. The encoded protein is CASSPTGSMGQPQHF.

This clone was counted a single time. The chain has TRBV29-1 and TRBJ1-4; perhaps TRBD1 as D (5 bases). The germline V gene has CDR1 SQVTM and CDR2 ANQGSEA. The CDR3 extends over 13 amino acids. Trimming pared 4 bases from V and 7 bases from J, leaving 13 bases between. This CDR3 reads CSVVGGAGEKLFF. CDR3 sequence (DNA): TGCAGCGTTGTAGGAGGGGCGGGTGAAAAACTGTTTTTT.

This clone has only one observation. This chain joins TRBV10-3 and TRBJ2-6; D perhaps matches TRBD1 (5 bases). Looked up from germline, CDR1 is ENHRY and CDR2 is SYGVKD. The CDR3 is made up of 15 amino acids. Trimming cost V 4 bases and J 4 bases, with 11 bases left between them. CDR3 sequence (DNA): TGTGCCATCAGTGGCGACAGTACCGGGGCCAACGTCCTGACTTTC. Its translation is CAISGDSTGANVLTF.